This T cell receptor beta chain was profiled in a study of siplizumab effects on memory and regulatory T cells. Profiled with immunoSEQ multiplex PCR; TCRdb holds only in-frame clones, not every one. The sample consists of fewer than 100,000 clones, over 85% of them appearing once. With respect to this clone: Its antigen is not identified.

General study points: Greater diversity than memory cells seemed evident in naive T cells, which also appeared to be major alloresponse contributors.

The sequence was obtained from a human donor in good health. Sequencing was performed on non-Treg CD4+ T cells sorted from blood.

In nucleotides, the CDR3 is TGTGCCAGCAGTTACTCGAGACTCACAGATACGCAGTATTTT. This codes for CASSYSRLTDTQYF. The V and J genes are TRBV6-5 and TRBJ2-3, with D unclear. Germline assignment: CDR1 MNHEY and CDR2 SVGAGI. This CDR3 comprises 14 residues. The V end was cut by 0 bases, the J end by 2 bases, with 6 bases between.